This TCR beta chain is drawn from a study of cytomegalovirus exposure and HLA in healthy donors. Study-level findings and limits: A later analysis revealed that TCR association rates differed between HLA loci, peaking at DRB1 and bottoming out at HLA-C. Follow-up analysis seemed to connect common viral pathogens with several of the most significant clusters identified.

After removal of 4 bases from V and 0 bases from J, the junction contained 6 bases not matched to a gene. The CDR3 covers 15 residues. The germline V gene has CDR1 SGHNT and CDR2 YYREEE (reference sequence). Use of 60 Vbeta and 13 Jbeta primers characterized the PCR. Data came from immunoSEQ multiplex PCR; TCRdb stores just in-frame clones and leaves some out. The sample gives 90,000 to 130,000 clones, around four fifths of which show up once; around 3% is in the top ten. Notes on this clone: Its antigen is not known.

The TCR was taken from a woman aged 60-75 years in good health and CMV-seropositive. Sequencing input: PBMCs. This chain links TRBV5-4 with TRBJ2-7; 8 nucleotides line up with TRBD2. This CDR3 is CASSVTSGSSYEQYF. The DNA for the CDR3 is TGTGCCAGCAGCGTAACTAGCGGTAGCTCCTACGAGCAGTACTTC.